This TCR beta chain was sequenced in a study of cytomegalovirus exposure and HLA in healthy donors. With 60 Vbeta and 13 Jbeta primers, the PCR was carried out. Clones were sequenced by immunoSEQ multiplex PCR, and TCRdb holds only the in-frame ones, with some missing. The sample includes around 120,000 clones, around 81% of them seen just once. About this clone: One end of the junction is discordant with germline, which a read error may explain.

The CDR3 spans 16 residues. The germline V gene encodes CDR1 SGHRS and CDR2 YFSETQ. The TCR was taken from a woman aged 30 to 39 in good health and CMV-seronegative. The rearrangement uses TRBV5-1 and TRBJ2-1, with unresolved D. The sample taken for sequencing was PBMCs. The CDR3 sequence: CASSLARGYSNNEQFF. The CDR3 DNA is TGCGCCAGCAGCTTGGCCCGCGGCTACTCCAACAATGAGCAGTTCTTC.